This T cell receptor beta chain was recovered during a study of blood T cell repertoires in COVID-19. Whole-study context: Acute and convalescent COVID-19 specimens originated in the United States, Italy and Spain. Sources were T cells, B-cell-depleted T cells, or PBMCs; the material itself was cDNA or gDNA.

Per the original methods: Amplifying reference gene primers gave estimates of nucleated cell counts. The method was immunoSEQ multiplex PCR; TCRdb's version includes in-frame clones alone and lacks a portion of them. V and J calls and clone size are as listed in that table; D and trimming were resolved from the DNA. This table has roughly 77,000 clones, more than 80% appearing once. This receptor was obtained from a woman between 65 and 79 years old with acute or convalescent COVID-19. Sequencing used peripheral blood.

For the CDR3, the DNA is TGTGCCAGCAGTGAATTACGGGGAACGGGCCTATCACCCCTCCACTTT. This encodes CASSELRGTGLSPLHF. The rearrangement joins TRBV25-1 to TRBJ1-6, with no clear D. V lost 1 base to trimming and J lost 10 bases, with 17 bases between them. Germline CDR1 MGHDK, CDR2 SYGVNS. The CDR3 has 16 amino acids.